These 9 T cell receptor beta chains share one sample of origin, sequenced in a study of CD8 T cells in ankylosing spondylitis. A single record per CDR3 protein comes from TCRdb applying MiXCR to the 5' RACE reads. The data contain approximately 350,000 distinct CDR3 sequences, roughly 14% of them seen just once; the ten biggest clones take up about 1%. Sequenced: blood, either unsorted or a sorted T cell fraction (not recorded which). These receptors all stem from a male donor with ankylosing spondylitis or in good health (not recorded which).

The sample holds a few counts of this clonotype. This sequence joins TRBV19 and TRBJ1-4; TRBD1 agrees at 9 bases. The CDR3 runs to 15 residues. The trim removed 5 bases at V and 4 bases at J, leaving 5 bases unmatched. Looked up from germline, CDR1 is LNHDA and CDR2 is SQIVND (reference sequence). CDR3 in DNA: TGTGCCAGTAGTCTTTACAGGGGGCTTAATGAAAAACTGTTTTTT. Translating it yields CASSLYRGLNEKLFF.

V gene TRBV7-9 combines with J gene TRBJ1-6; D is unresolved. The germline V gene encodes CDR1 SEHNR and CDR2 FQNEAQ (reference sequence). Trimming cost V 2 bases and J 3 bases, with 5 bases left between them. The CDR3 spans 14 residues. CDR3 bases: TGTGCCAGCAGCTTATTGATCTATAATTCACCCCTCCACTTT. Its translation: CASSLLIYNSPLHF.

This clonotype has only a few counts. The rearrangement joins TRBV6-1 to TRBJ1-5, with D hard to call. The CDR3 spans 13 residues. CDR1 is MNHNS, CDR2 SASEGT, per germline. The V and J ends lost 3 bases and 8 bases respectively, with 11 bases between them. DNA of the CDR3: TGTGCCAGCAGTGAGCGGAGAATTGAGCCCCAGCATTTT. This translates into CASSERRIEPQHF.

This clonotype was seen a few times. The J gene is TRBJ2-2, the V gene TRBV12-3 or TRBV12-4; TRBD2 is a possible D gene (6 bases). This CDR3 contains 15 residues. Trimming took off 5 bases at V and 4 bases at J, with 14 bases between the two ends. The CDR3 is CASSPRGGGTGELFF. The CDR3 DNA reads TGTGCCAGCAGTCCCCGGGGAGGCGGCACCGGGGAGCTGTTTTTT.

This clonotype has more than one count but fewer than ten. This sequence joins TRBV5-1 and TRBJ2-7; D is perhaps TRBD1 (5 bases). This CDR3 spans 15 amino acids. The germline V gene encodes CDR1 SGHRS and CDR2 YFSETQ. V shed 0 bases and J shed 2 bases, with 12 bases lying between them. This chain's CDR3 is CASSLEFRVPYEQYF. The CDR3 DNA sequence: TGCGCCAGCAGCTTGGAATTCAGGGTCCCCTACGAGCAGTACTTC.

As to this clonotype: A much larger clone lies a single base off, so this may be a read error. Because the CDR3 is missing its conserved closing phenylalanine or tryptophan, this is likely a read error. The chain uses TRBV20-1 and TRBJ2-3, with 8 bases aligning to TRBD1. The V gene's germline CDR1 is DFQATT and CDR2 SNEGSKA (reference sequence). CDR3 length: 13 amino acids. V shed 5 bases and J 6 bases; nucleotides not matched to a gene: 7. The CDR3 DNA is TGCAGTGCTTCACCGGACAGGGTGGATACGCAGTATATT. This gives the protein CSASPDRVDTQYI.

The CDR3 sequence: CASSRDLLSSYNSPLHF. The CDR3 DNA sequence: TGTGCCAGCAGCCGAGACCTCCTTAGCTCCTATAATTCACCCCTCCACTTT. V and J are TRBV7-2 and TRBJ1-6; D remains unclear. This CDR3 has 17 residues. V lost 5 bases to trimming and J lost 0 bases, with 14 bases between them. Germline CDR1 reads SGHTA; CDR2 reads FQGNSA.

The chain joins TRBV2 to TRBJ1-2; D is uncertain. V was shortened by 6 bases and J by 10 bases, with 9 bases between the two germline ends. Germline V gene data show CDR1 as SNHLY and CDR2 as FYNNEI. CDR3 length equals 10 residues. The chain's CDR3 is CASRASYYTF. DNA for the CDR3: TGTGCCAGCAGGGCCAGCTACTACACCTTC.

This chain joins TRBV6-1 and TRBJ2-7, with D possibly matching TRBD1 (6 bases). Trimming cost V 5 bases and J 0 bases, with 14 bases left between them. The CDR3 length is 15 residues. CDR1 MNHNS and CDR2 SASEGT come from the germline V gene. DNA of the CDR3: TGTGCCAGCAGTCGTACAGGGATGGGCTCCTACGAGCAGTACTTC. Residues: CASSRTGMGSYEQYF.